One sample yielded the 25 T cell receptor beta chains listed below, sequenced in a study of T cells after yellow fever vaccination (dated by TCRdb to the late 2010s). Library method: 5' RACE. The instrument was an Illumina HiSeq 2500. The public reads were quality trimmed at Q25 with fastp and then assembled into clones with MiXCR by TCRdb, keeping productive beta chains. Rows are combined by CDR3 protein, so each entry shows the most common genes and DNA. For this sample the table gives about 210,000 distinct CDR3 sequences, of which around 6.7% were detected only once. The top ten clones comprise approximately 1% of the sample. The treatment or condition label corresponds to: live attenuated yellow fever vaccine strain. The specimen was CD4+ T cells sorted from PBMCs, collected on the day of the yellow fever booster vaccination. The origin of the receptors is a man aged 25-45 years who received the YFV17D yellow fever vaccine.

The chain combines TRBV18 with TRBJ2-3, with unresolved D. Germline V CDR1 and CDR2: KGHSH, LQKENI. Trimming left V 2 bases short and J 1 base short, with 10 bases between. The CDR3 is made up of 15 amino acids. This chain's CDR3 is CASSPGSVGTDTQYF. CDR3 sequence (DNA): TGTGCCAGCTCACCAGGTTCCGTTGGCACAGATACGCAGTATTTT.

V gene TRBV9 combines with J gene TRBJ2-7; no definite D call. Germline assignment: CDR1 SGDLS and CDR2 YYNGEE. This CDR3 is 13 amino acids long. The V and J ends lost 0 bases and 6 bases respectively, with 10 bases between them. In DNA form, the CDR3 reads TGTGCCAGCAGCGTAGACACGATGGGCGAGCAGTACTTC. As protein: CASSVDTMGEQYF.

This clonotype appeared a few times. J is TRBJ2-5 and V is TRBV5-4; D is unresolved. The length of the CDR3 is 13 residues. Trimming left V 5 bases short and J 1 base short, with 9 bases between. Germline CDR1 reads SGHNT; CDR2 reads YYREEE (reference sequence). The CDR3 bases are TGTGCCAGCAGACCCGAGGCCCAAGAGACCCAGTACTTC. Its translation is CASRPEAQETQYF.

This clonotype was found many times. This chain connects TRBV24-1 to TRBJ1-1; TRBD1 is a possible D gene (6 bases). The CDR3 has 13 amino acids. Germline CDR1 KGHDR, CDR2 SFDVKD. V lost 3 bases and J lost 11, with 15 bases in between. This CDR3 is CATSDPRTAGAFF. The CDR3 region has the DNA TGTGCCACCAGTGATCCACGGACAGCTGGGGCTTTCTTT.

This clonotype was detected a few times. This chain joins TRBV19 and TRBJ2-1, with 13 nucleotides matching TRBD2. The CDR3 contains 16 residues. Germline assignment: CDR1 LNHDA and CDR2 SQIVND (reference sequence). The V gene end was trimmed by 4 bases and the J gene end by 7 bases; junction bases not matched to a gene: 7. CDR3 DNA sequence: TGTGCCAGTAGTAAAAGACTAGCGGGAGGTGGGAATGAGCAGTTCTTC. Protein: CASSKRLAGGGNEQFF.

This clonotype was picked up many times. The chain uses TRBV5-1 and TRBJ2-5, with 9 bases identical to TRBD1. The CDR3 runs to 14 residues. Germline V gene data show CDR1 as SGHRS and CDR2 as YFSETQ. Trimming at V came to 4 bases and at J to 5 bases, leaving 6 bases not matched to a gene. CDR3 amino acids: CASSPGTGRETQYF. The CDR3 DNA sequence: TGCGCCAGCAGCCCCGGGACAGGGAGGGAGACCCAGTACTTC.

The genes are TRBV28 and TRBJ1-6, with D unresolved. Germline V CDR1 and CDR2: MDHEN, SYDVKM. V dropped 6 bases and J dropped 8 bases, with 23 bases sitting between them. This CDR3 comprises 17 residues. The CDR3 DNA is TGTGCCAGCAGCTCATCCTGGGGAGTCGGGGAACATTCACCCCTCCACTTT. Protein product: CASSSSWGVGEHSPLHF.

This clonotype was picked up many times. The chain carries TRBV28 and TRBJ2-1; TRBD2 matches at 10 bases. There are 18 residues in the CDR3. Germline CDR1 and CDR2: MDHEN and SYDVKM. J gave up 0 bases and V 3 bases, and 8 bases lay outside the gene matches. The CDR3 DNA sequence: TGTGCCAGCAGTTTCTCGACTAGCGGGCCAAGCTCCTACAATGAGCAGTTCTTC. Encoded protein: CASSFSTSGPSSYNEQFF.

Note on this clonotype: Being one base from a much bigger clone, this may be a read error. V gene TRBV10-3 combines with J gene TRBJ2-5; either TRBD1 or TRBD2 may supply D (5 bases each). From germline, CDR1 is ENHRY and CDR2 SYGVKD. The CDR3 is made up of 14 amino acids. The DNA of the CDR3 is TGTGGCATCAGTGAGTCCGTGAGGGGAGAGACCCAGTACTTC. This codes for CGISESVRGETQYF.

This clonotype was observed a handful of times. The chain combines TRBV4-2 with TRBJ2-1, with 8 bases identical to TRBD1. After removal of 4 bases from V and 8 bases from J, the junction contained 4 bases not matched to a gene. The CDR3 has 13 residues. Germline V lookup: CDR1 LGHNA, CDR2 YNFKEQ. The CDR3 protein is CASSPDRGYEQFF. CDR3 DNA sequence: TGTGCCAGCAGCCCCGACAGGGGATATGAGCAGTTCTTC.

This clonotype was counted at least ten times. The CDR3 coding sequence is TGTGCCAGCTCCCCTTTGGTCCGGGGGGCAGAGACCCAGTACTTC. Amino acid sequence: CASSPLVRGAETQYF. The J gene is TRBJ2-5, the V gene TRBV6-5; maybe TRBD2 (7 bases). Trimming removed 8 bases from V and 4 bases from J, with 20 bases in between. Germline values: CDR1 MNHEY, CDR2 SVGAGI. CDR3 length: 15 residues.

At least ten counts were recorded for this clonotype. The V call is TRBV2, the J call TRBJ1-4; 8 bases agree with TRBD1. V was pared by 5 bases and J by 5 bases, with 4 bases of the junction left unmatched. The CDR3 is 14 residues long. Germline V gene sequence: CDR1 SNHLY, CDR2 FYNNEI. This chain's CDR3 is CASSKQGGNEKLFF. In DNA, the CDR3 is TGTGCCAGCAGTAAACAGGGGGGAAATGAAAAACTGTTTTTT.

The J gene is TRBJ1-1, the V gene TRBV27; D is perhaps TRBD1 (5 bases). The V end lost 6 bases, the J end lost 4 bases, and 12 bases lay between the germline ends. Looked up from germline, CDR1 is MNHEY and CDR2 is SMNVEV (reference sequence). This CDR3 is 13 amino acids long. The CDR3 protein is CASSHGDGTEAFF. CDR3 DNA: TGTGCCAGCAGCCACGGGGACGGCACTGAAGCTTTCTTT.

This clonotype was picked up many times. This rearrangement joins TRBV7-2 to TRBJ2-3; D remains unclear. The CDR3 length is 17 residues. Trimming shortened V by 2 bases and J by 1 base, and 16 bases separated the two germline ends. Germline V CDR1 and CDR2: SGHTA, FQGNSA. The chain's CDR3 is CASSLRSAAARTDTQYF. In nucleotides, the CDR3 is TGTGCCAGCAGCTTAAGAAGCGCGGCCGCCCGCACAGATACGCAGTATTTT.

This clonotype appeared many times. The V gene is TRBV11-2, the J gene TRBJ1-1, with D tentatively TRBD1 (5 bases). This CDR3 is 13 amino acids long. CDR1 is SGHAT and CDR2 is FQNNGV in the germline V gene. V was pared by 5 bases and J by 11 bases, with 18 bases between. Here the CDR3 DNA reads TGTGCCAGCAGCCCCACGGACACGGCGGTCGCTTTCTTT. This sequence encodes CASSPTDTAVAFF. Drawing the rest from reference TRBV11-2 and TRBJ1-1, the complete variable domain is EAGVAQSPRYKIIEKRQSVAFWCNPISGHATLYWYQQILGQGPKLLIQFQNNGVVDDSQLPKDRFSAERLKGVDSTLKIQPAKLEDSAVYLCASSPTDTAVAFFGQGTRLTVV.

This clonotype was recorded a few times. The J gene is TRBJ2-6, the V gene TRBV11-3; TRBD2 might be the D (6 bases). With 1 base removed from V and 0 bases from J, the gap between germline ends came to 25 bases. The germline CDR1 and CDR2 sequences are SGHNT and YENEEA. The CDR3 contains 22 residues. The CDR3 protein is CASSLVSLIRDSPRSGANVLTF. CDR3 sequence (DNA): TGTGCCAGCAGCTTAGTGTCGCTGATCCGGGACTCACCCCGCTCTGGGGCCAACGTCCTGACTTTC.

This clonotype was seen ten or more times. The chain uses TRBV7-8 and TRBJ2-1; 11 nucleotides agree with TRBD2. CDR1 SGHVS and CDR2 FQNEAQ come from the germline V gene. CDR3 length: 14 amino acids. Trimming took 5 bases from V and 12 from J; bases not matched to a gene: 9. The CDR3 bases are TGTGCCAGCAGCGGGGGACTAGCGGAGGAGGGGCAGTTCTTC. Its protein is CASSGGLAEEGQFF.

In its sample, this clonotype was seen many times. The chain recombines TRBV18 with TRBJ1-5, with D uncertain. V was pared by 2 bases and J by 2 bases, with 16 bases between. The CDR3 extends over 17 amino acids. Germline V gene lookup returns CDR1 KGHSH and CDR2 LQKENI. CDR3 sequence reads: CASSPGKAPDGNQPQHF. CDR3 sequence (DNA): TGTGCCAGCTCACCAGGCAAGGCACCAGATGGCAATCAGCCCCAGCATTTT. The entire variable domain, with the rest obtained from reference TRBV18 and TRBJ1-5, is as follows: NAGVMQNPRHLVRRRGQEARLRCSPMKGHSHVYWYRQLPEEGLKFMVYLQKENIIDESGMPKERFSAEFPKEGPSILRIQQVVRGDSAAYFCASSPGKAPDGNQPQHFGDGTRLSIL.

The chain recombines TRBV7-2 with TRBJ1-5; D might be TRBD1 (5 bases). Germline V gene sequence: CDR1 SGHTA, CDR2 FQGNSA. This CDR3 spans 13 amino acids. Trimming removed 2 bases from V and 6 bases from J, with 8 bases in between. CDR3 in DNA: TGTGCCAGCAGCTTAAACAGGTTTCAGCCCCAGCATTTT. This gives the protein CASSLNRFQPQHF.

This clonotype was recorded at least ten times. This chain joins TRBV29-1 and TRBJ2-7, with 8 nucleotides matching TRBD1. The germline V gene has CDR1 SQVTM and CDR2 ANQGSEA. Losses at the gene ends were 7 bases for V and 5 bases for J; bases not matched to a gene: 10. The CDR3 is made up of 13 amino acids. The CDR3 loop is CSARDRSYDEQYF. In nucleotides, the CDR3 is TGCAGCGCCCGGGACAGGTCTTACGACGAGCAGTACTTC.

This clonotype appeared a few times. The rearrangement joins TRBV30 to TRBJ1-1; D may be TRBD1 (5 bases). This CDR3 is 13 amino acids long. Germline CDR1 and CDR2: GTSNPN and SVGIG (reference sequence). Deletions cut 1 base from V and 1 base from J, with 7 bases between. The CDR3 bases are TGTGCCTGGAGTGGGGGGAAGAACACTGAAGCTTTCTTT. Translation gives CAWSGGKNTEAFF.

This rearrangement joins TRBV30 to TRBJ2-1; D is unresolved. Trimming removed 3 bases at V and 6 bases at J, with 12 bases between. CDR1 GTSNPN and CDR2 SVGIG come from the germline V gene (reference sequence). This CDR3 region has 13 residues. CDR3 nucleotide sequence: TGTGCCTGGAGATCAGACCTAGTCAATGAGCAGTTCTTC. This sequence encodes CAWRSDLVNEQFF.

The sample holds many counts of this clonotype. The rearrangement links TRBV6-5 to TRBJ2-1; 10 nucleotides agree with TRBD2. Germline CDR1 MNHEY, CDR2 SVGAGI. After removal of 6 bases from V and 2 bases from J, the junction contained 16 bases not matched to a gene. CDR3 length equals 19 residues. The CDR3 loop is CASRYPTRSSGSAYNEQFF. As DNA, the CDR3 is TGTGCCAGCAGATACCCCACTCGATCTAGCGGGAGTGCCTACAATGAGCAGTTCTTC.

This clonotype was counted between two and nine times. V and J are TRBV20-1 and TRBJ2-5; perhaps TRBD2 as D (6 bases). Trimming took off 1 base at V and 0 bases at J, with 9 bases between the two ends. Germline CDR1 is DFQATT and CDR2 is SNEGSKA (reference sequence). CDR3 size: 14 residues. The CDR3 DNA follows: TGCAGTGCTAGAGCCGGGGGAAACCAAGAGACCCAGTACTTC. The encoded protein is CSARAGGNQETQYF.

In this sample, this clonotype turned up a few times. The V call is TRBV7-9, the J call TRBJ2-7, with 9 bases aligning to TRBD1. J was trimmed by 10 bases and V by 5 bases; bases with no gene match: 3. Germline V lookup: CDR1 SEHNR, CDR2 FQNEAQ (reference sequence). The CDR3 is 11 residues long. CDR3 in amino acids: CASSRTGAQYF. The CDR3, as DNA: TGTGCCAGCAGCCGGACAGGGGCCCAGTACTTC.